This T cell receptor (beta chain) was found in a study of early T cells in non-severe SARS-CoV-2 infection. On the study more broadly: Investigators sequenced bulk RNA drawn from unsorted whole blood, and chains remained unpaired. Findings and caveats of the study: Matches to VDJdb favored anti-spike CD8 responses and missed private and CD4 specificities.

This CDR3 has 15 amino acids. The V end was cut by 5 bases, the J end by 0 bases, with 13 bases between. This clonotype was counted at least ten times. The antigen remains unidentified. Individual cDNA molecules received unique molecular identifiers during library preparation. TCRdb reanalysed the 5' RACE reads using MiXCR and keeps one entry per CDR3 protein. The table lists about 80,000 distinct CDR3 sequences, 5% of them singletons. Sequenced material: whole blood, taken at baseline. The receptor comes from an adult who was a healthcare worker with PCR-confirmed SARS-CoV-2 infection or an uninfected control (not recorded which). The chain employs TRBV12-3 or TRBV12-4 and TRBJ1-1; no reliable D call. The CDR3: CASSDIPGVNTEAFF. CDR3 DNA sequence: TGTGCCAGCAGTGACATACCGGGAGTGAACACTGAAGCTTTCTTT.